Shown below are 31 T cell receptor beta chains from a single sample sequenced in a study of T cells in Graves' hyperthyroidism and ophthalmopathy. The CDR3 regions of TCR beta were amplified from RNA transcripts. HTBI primers were used for first-round RT-PCR of the TCR CDR3. TCRdb independently ran MiXCR on the multiplex PCR reads; one entry per CDR3 protein. The table has roughly 500,000 distinct CDR3 sequences, roughly 45% seen once. The sample consisted of peripheral blood or thyroid tissue (not recorded which). All receptors come from an adult woman with Graves' disease, either hyperthyroidism or ophthalmopathy (not recorded which).

Details on this clonotype: The CDR3 carries no conserved terminal phenylalanine or tryptophan, so it likely arises from a read error. The V and J genes are TRBV12-3 or TRBV12-4 and TRBJ1-1, with 7 nucleotides matching TRBD1. V lost 5 bases, J lost 3 bases, and 12 bases stayed unmatched. The CDR3 is 16 amino acids. The CDR3, as DNA: TGTGCCAGCAGTCCCTGGGACAGCCGGGGGGACACTGAAGCTTTCCTT. Translating gives CASSPWDSRGDTEAFL.

V is TRBV24-1 and J is TRBJ2-1; 7 nucleotides agree with TRBD1. This CDR3 has 16 amino acids. V gave up 5 bases and J gave up 4 bases; unmatched junction bases: 10. Germline V CDR1 and CDR2: KGHDR, SFDVKD. The DNA for the CDR3 is TGTGCCACCAGTGTAAATTTAGGGGGCGCATACAATGAGCAGTTCTTC. The encoded protein is CATSVNLGGAYNEQFF.

This clonotype showed up just once. This CDR3 is missing its conserved last phenylalanine or tryptophan, likely due to a read error. The chain joins TRBV10-3 to TRBJ1-2; perhaps TRBD1 as D (5 bases). This CDR3 region has 12 residues. V was pared by 5 bases and J by 7 bases, with 11 bases between. Per the germline V gene, CDR1 is ENHRY and CDR2 is SYGVKD. The CDR3 DNA follows: TGTGCCATCAGTCCTTCAGGGTCTGGCTACACCTCC. Protein sequence: CAISPSGSGYTS.

The chain couples TRBV15 to TRBJ2-5; TRBD1 is a possible D gene (5 bases). This CDR3 comprises 15 residues. Germline V gene lookup returns CDR1 LNHNV and CDR2 YYDKDF (reference sequence). Between the trimmed V and J ends, which lost 2 bases and 5 bases, there was a span of 15 bases. The CDR3, as DNA: TGTGCCACCAGCAGAAACCCCCGGGCAGGGGAGACCCAGTACTTC. Residues: CATSRNPRAGETQYF.

This sequence joins TRBV7-8 and TRBJ1-6; 10 positions agree with TRBD1. Germline loops: CDR1 SGHVS, CDR2 FQNEAQ. The CDR3 runs 15 residues. V lost 3 bases, J lost 5 bases, and 1 base stayed unmatched. The DNA for the CDR3 is TGTGCCAGCAGCTTGGGGACAGGGGATAATTCACCCCTCCACTTT. Translating gives CASSLGTGDNSPLHF. The full variable domain, rest sourced from reference TRBV7-8 and TRBJ1-6, is GAGVSQSPRYKVAKRGQDVALRCDPISGHVSLFWYQQALGQGPEFLTYFQNEAQLDKSGLPSDRFFAERPEGSVSTLKIQRTQQEDSAVYLCASSLGTGDNSPLHFGNGTRLTVT.

A few counts support this clonotype. The CDR3 sequence: CASSLDGGRETQYF. For the CDR3, the DNA is TGTGCCAGCAGCTTAGACGGCGGGCGAGAGACCCAGTACTTC. The J gene is TRBJ2-5, the V gene TRBV7-2; tentative D call: TRBD2 (5 bases). The CDR3 has 14 amino acids. The V gene's germline CDR1 is SGHTA and CDR2 FQGNSA. V gave up 1 base and J gave up 4 bases, with 10 bases separating them.

The CDR3 protein is CASSPPGQGAAEAFF. CDR3 DNA sequence: TGTGCCAGCTCACCACCGGGACAGGGGGCCGCTGAAGCTTTCTTT. The V gene is TRBV18, the J gene TRBJ1-1, with TRBD1 matching over 12 bases. This CDR3 comprises 15 residues. Germline CDR1 and CDR2: KGHSH and LQKENI. J gave up 6 bases and V 0 bases, and 2 bases lay outside the gene matches.

This clonotype was counted between two and nine times. This chain uses TRBV20-1 with TRBJ2-2; TRBD1 matches at 12 bases. The CDR3 loop spans 17 amino acids. Germline loops: CDR1 DFQATT, CDR2 SNEGSKA (reference sequence). The junction had 6 bases not matched to a gene; V was cut back by 4 bases and J by 0 bases. In DNA form, the CDR3 reads TGCAGTGCTAAAGGTGGGACAGGGGGCACGAACACCGGGGAGCTGTTTTTT. It codes for CSAKGGTGGTNTGELFF.

This clonotype appeared many times. The chain recombines TRBV9 with TRBJ1-3; D not certain. The germline V gene encodes CDR1 SGDLS and CDR2 YYNGEE. V lost 4 bases and J 8 bases, leaving 10 bases between the germline ends. The CDR3 is 12 residues long. Here the CDR3 reads CASSTSGDTIYF. The CDR3 coding sequence is TGTGCCAGCAGCACTTCGGGAGACACCATATATTTT.

The chain combines TRBV29-1 with TRBJ2-7, with TRBD2 matching over 8 bases. Trimming cost V 3 bases and J 9 bases; bases outside gene matches: 13. Germline V gene sequence: CDR1 SQVTM, CDR2 ANQGSEA. The CDR3 runs to 14 residues. The CDR3 region has the DNA TGCAGCGTTGACGACAGGCAAACTAGCGGTTCGCAGTACTTC. As protein: CSVDDRQTSGSQYF.

The chain employs TRBV24-1 and TRBJ1-2, with TRBD1 matching 10 bases. V lost 4 bases and J lost 3; bases outside the gene matches: 7. The germline V gene encodes CDR1 KGHDR and CDR2 SFDVKD. The CDR3 consists of 16 residues. CDR3 residues: CATSETPGQGHYGYTF. The DNA of the CDR3 is TGTGCCACCAGTGAAACTCCGGGACAGGGGCACTATGGCTACACCTTC.

The rearrangement uses TRBV10-1 and TRBJ2-3; D gene unclear. The germline CDR1 and CDR2 sequences are WNHNN and SYGVQD (reference sequence). The germline V and J ends were trimmed by 0 bases and 2 bases, with 9 bases remaining between them. The CDR3 sequence is 15 residues long. The CDR3 loop reads CASSESSLPTDTQYF. In DNA, the CDR3 is TGCGCCAGCAGTGAGTCGAGTCTGCCCACAGATACGCAGTATTTT.

J is TRBJ2-7 and V is TRBV27; TRBD2 matches at 10 bases. With V trimmed by 5 bases and J by 5 bases, 6 bases remained unmatched. Germline V gives CDR1 MNHEY, CDR2 SMNVEV (reference sequence). The CDR3 sequence is 14 residues long. The CDR3 protein is CASSPAAGGHEQYF. Here the CDR3 DNA reads TGTGCCAGCAGTCCCGCAGCGGGAGGGCACGAGCAGTACTTC.

This clonotype was seen many times. The rearrangement links TRBV5-8 to TRBJ1-2; a weak D match, TRBD1 (5 bases). There are 16 residues in the CDR3. The germline V gene has CDR1 SGHTS and CDR2 YDEGEE. Deletions cut 0 bases from V and 3 bases from J, with 15 bases between. The chain's CDR3 is CASSLVKGSTDYGYTF. DNA for the CDR3: TGTGCCAGCAGCTTGGTTAAAGGATCGACAGACTATGGCTACACCTTC. The entire variable domain, with the rest obtained from reference TRBV5-8 and TRBJ1-2, is as follows: EAGVTQSPTHLIKTRGQQATLRCSPISGHTSVYWYQQALGLGLQFLLWYDEGEERNRGNFPPRFSGRQFPNYSSELNVNALELEDSALYLCASSLVKGSTDYGYTFGSGTRLTVV.

J is TRBJ1-2 and V is TRBV20-1, with 10 bases fitting TRBD1. This CDR3 has 12 amino acids. CDR1 DFQATT and CDR2 SNEGSKA come from the germline V gene (reference sequence). The junction had 5 bases not matched to a gene; V was cut back by 5 bases and J by 8 bases. CDR3 amino acids: CSAGGTGDGYTF. CDR3 coding DNA: TGCAGTGCTGGCGGGACAGGGGACGGCTACACCTTC.

This clonotype was detected ten times or more. The V and J genes are TRBV7-9 and TRBJ2-5, with TRBD2 as a possible D gene (5 bases). The V gene lost 7 bases and the J gene lost 5 bases, with 14 bases spanning the gap. The CDR3 runs 13 residues. CDR1 is SEHNR, CDR2 FQNEAQ, per germline (reference sequence). CDR3 amino acids: CASNDKRGETQYF. The CDR3 DNA is TGTGCCAGCAACGACAAAAGAGGGGAGACCCAGTACTTC.

The chain has TRBV7-9 and TRBJ2-3; D might be TRBD2 (5 bases). Germline V gene lookup returns CDR1 SEHNR and CDR2 FQNEAQ (reference sequence). Between the trimmed V and J ends, which lost 5 bases and 2 bases, there was a span of 17 bases. This CDR3 contains 16 residues. The CDR3 DNA reads as TGTGCCAGCAGCCAAAAAGCGGAGGCAGACACAGATACGCAGTATTTT. This encodes CASSQKAEADTDTQYF.

The gene calls are TRBV6-2 or TRBV6-3 and TRBJ1-2; the match to TRBD1 covers 8 bases. This CDR3 contains 14 residues. Germline V lookup: CDR1 MNHEY, CDR2 SVGEGT. Trimming took 8 bases from V and 6 from J; bases not matched to a gene: 11. For the CDR3, the DNA is TGTGCCAGCCGGACGACAGGGGCAGTCCATGGCTACACCTTC. The encoded protein is CASRTTGAVHGYTF.

In its sample, this clonotype was seen many times. DNA of the CDR3: TGTGCCACCAGCAGAGATCTTGGAAATGAAGCTTTCTTT. The encoded protein is CATSRDLGNEAFF. The chain joins TRBV15 to TRBJ1-1, with D unclear. V was clipped by 0 bases and J by 7 bases, with 9 bases between them. Germline-derived CDR1 and CDR2 are LNHNV and YYDKDF (reference sequence). CDR3 length equals 13 residues.

CDR3 nucleotides: TGTGCCAGCAGCTGGGGGACAGCGTATAATTCACCCCTCCACTTT. This encodes CASSWGTAYNSPLHF. The chain combines TRBV12-3 or TRBV12-4 with TRBJ1-6, with 7 bases lining up with TRBD1. V lost 6 bases to trimming and J lost 4 bases; unmatched junction nucleotides: 6. The CDR3 has 15 amino acids.

This clonotype was observed a few times. V usage is TRBV19 and J usage is TRBJ2-7; D gene ambiguous. This CDR3 spans 13 amino acids. Trimming took off 3 bases at V and 6 bases at J, with 12 bases between the two ends. Germline CDR1 reads LNHDA; CDR2 reads SQIVND (reference sequence). The CDR3 DNA reads TGTGCCAGTAGTATGGAGCCGCTTAGCGAGCAGTACTTC. Translated, it gives CASSMEPLSEQYF.

This clonotype has ten or more counts. V usage is TRBV5-1 and J usage is TRBJ2-7; 10 bases fit TRBD2. The CDR3 spans 15 residues. Per germline, CDR1 SGHRS and CDR2 YFSETQ. The junction had 3 bases not matched to a gene; V was cut back by 3 bases and J by 0 bases. In DNA, the CDR3 is TGCGCCAGCAGCTCACTAGCGGGAAGCTCCTACGAGCAGTACTTC. Its translation is CASSSLAGSSYEQYF. The full variable domain, its missing parts supplied by reference TRBV5-1 and TRBJ2-7, is KAGVTQTPRYLIKTRGQQVTLSCSPISGHRSVSWYQQTPGQGLQFLFEYFSETQRNKGNFPGRFSGRQFSNSRSEMNVSTLELGDSALYLCASSSLAGSSYEQYFGPGTRLTVT.

This clonotype was recorded a few times. The chain recombines TRBV5-1 with TRBJ2-7; D unclear. The CDR3 runs 14 residues. The germline CDR1 and CDR2 sequences are SGHRS and YFSETQ. V lost 1 base to trimming and J lost 6 bases, with 14 bases between them. The CDR3 DNA reads as TGCGCCAGCAGCTTGAAAGCAGCGAGCAGCGAGCAGTACTTC. Its protein is CASSLKAASSEQYF.

This clonotype turned up a few times. The rearrangement uses TRBV9 and TRBJ1-2, with D unclear. V lost 0 bases and J 4 bases, leaving 10 bases between the germline ends. The CDR3 has 14 amino acids. Germline loops: CDR1 SGDLS, CDR2 YYNGEE. CDR3 region: CASSVEGRSYGYTF. In nucleotides, the CDR3 is TGTGCCAGCAGCGTAGAGGGCAGAAGCTATGGCTACACCTTC.

The chain couples TRBV20-1 to TRBJ1-2; possible D gene TRBD1, 6 bases. The V end was cut by 3 bases, the J end by 6 bases, with 23 bases between. The CDR3 spans 16 residues. Germline assignment: CDR1 DFQATT and CDR2 SNEGSKA (reference sequence). The CDR3 here is CSASTGDTSGDDGYTF. CDR3 DNA: TGCAGTGCTAGTACCGGGGACACTTCCGGGGACGATGGCTACACCTTC.

This clonotype occurred many times. This chain connects TRBV7-3 to TRBJ2-6; D uncertain. The CDR3 is 15 amino acids. Germline V gives CDR1 SGHTA, CDR2 FQGTGA. Between the trimmed V and J ends, which lost 2 bases and 0 bases, there was a span of 5 bases. CDR3 DNA sequence: TGTGCCAGCAGCTTATTGTCCTCTGGGGCCAACGTCCTGACTTTC. Protein sequence: CASSLLSSGANVLTF. Full variable domain (outside the CDR3, taken from reference TRBV7-3 and TRBJ2-6): GAGVSQTPSNKVTEKGKYVELRCDPISGHTALYWYRQSLGQGPEFLIYFQGTGAADDSGLPNDRFFAVRPEGSVSTLKIQRTERGDSAVYLCASSLLSSGANVLTFGAGSRLTVL.

Remarks on this clonotype: An end of the junction does not agree with germline; a read error may underlie this. The CDR3 DNA reads TGTGCCATCAGGGGAGGACAGGGTCTGAATTACGAGCAGCACTTC. Translation: CAIRGGQGLNYEQHF. This chain uses TRBV10-3 with TRBJ2-7, with TRBD1 matching 8 bases. Germline V gene data show CDR1 as ENHRY and CDR2 as SYGVKD. The CDR3 is made up of 15 amino acids.

This clonotype occurred many times. The chain is built from TRBV4-3 and TRBJ1-1, with D tentatively TRBD1 (5 bases). Trimming removed 5 bases at V and 7 bases at J, with 23 bases between. The germline V gene has CDR1 LGHNA and CDR2 YSLEER. The CDR3 extends over 16 amino acids. The CDR3 loop is CASSTTLGTAGVEAFF. Written as DNA, the CDR3 is TGCGCCAGCAGCACAACTCTAGGGACGGCTGGAGTTGAAGCTTTCTTT.

This clonotype was seen only once. The chain recombines TRBV12-3 or TRBV12-4 with TRBJ1-1; TRBD1 agrees at 12 bases. The CDR3 length is 13 residues. V dropped 4 bases and J dropped 8; count of bases not matched to a gene: 2. CDR3 in DNA: TGTGCCAGCAGTTCCGGGACAGGGGGCGAAGCTTTCTTT. Its protein is CASSSGTGGEAFF.

At least ten counts were recorded for this clonotype. V is TRBV5-4 and J is TRBJ1-3; D uncertain. Trimming pared 4 bases from V and 4 bases from J, leaving 9 bases between. CDR3 length: 13 amino acids. CDR1 and CDR2 from the germline V gene are SGHNT and YYREEE (reference sequence). CDR3 bases: TGTGCCAGCAGCGGAGGCAACGGAAACACCATATATTTT. Protein sequence: CASSGGNGNTIYF.

This clonotype came up many times. An end of the junction differs from the germline gene, which may be a read error. The CDR3 DNA is TGTGCCAGCAGCCTAGGGCTAGCGGGAGACCGTTTCGCATTC. Residues: CASSLGLAGDRFAF. The chain recombines TRBV12-3 or TRBV12-4 with TRBJ2-5; 10 bases align to TRBD2. The length of the CDR3 is 14 residues.